This TCR beta chain was recorded in a study of blood T cell repertoires in COVID-19. Overall study: Acute-phase and convalescent COVID-19 samples originated in the United States, Italy and Spain. PBMCs, B-cell-depleted T cells, or T cells provided the cDNA or gDNA that made up the material.

Per the original methods: Researchers report that nucleated cell counts were estimated from reference gene primer amplification. TCRdb keeps only in-frame clones here, not all; method: immunoSEQ multiplex PCR. V, J and clone size are taken as reported in that table, and D and trimming were inferred from the DNA itself. Among 140,000 to 150,000 clones listed, roughly 88% were seen once. The TCR originated in a woman between 45 and 65 years old with acute or convalescent COVID-19. Sequences were obtained from peripheral blood.

In DNA, the CDR3 is TGCGCCAGCAGCTTGGTGGGGACAGGGAATGAAAAACTGTTTTTT. Translating gives CASSLVGTGNEKLFF. V and J are TRBV5-1 and TRBJ1-4; 9 bases are shared with TRBD1. The germline gives CDR1 SGHRS, CDR2 YFSETQ. CDR3 length equals 15 residues. Trimming at V came to 0 bases and at J to 5 bases, leaving 2 bases not matched to a gene. The full variable domain, in which reference TRBV5-1 and TRBJ1-4 provide the parts outside the CDR3, is KAGVTQTPRYLIKTRGQQVTLSCSPISGHRSVSWYQQTPGQGLQFLFEYFSETQRNKGNFPGRFSGRQFSNSRSEMNVSTLELGDSALYLCASSLVGTGNEKLFFGSGTQLSVL.